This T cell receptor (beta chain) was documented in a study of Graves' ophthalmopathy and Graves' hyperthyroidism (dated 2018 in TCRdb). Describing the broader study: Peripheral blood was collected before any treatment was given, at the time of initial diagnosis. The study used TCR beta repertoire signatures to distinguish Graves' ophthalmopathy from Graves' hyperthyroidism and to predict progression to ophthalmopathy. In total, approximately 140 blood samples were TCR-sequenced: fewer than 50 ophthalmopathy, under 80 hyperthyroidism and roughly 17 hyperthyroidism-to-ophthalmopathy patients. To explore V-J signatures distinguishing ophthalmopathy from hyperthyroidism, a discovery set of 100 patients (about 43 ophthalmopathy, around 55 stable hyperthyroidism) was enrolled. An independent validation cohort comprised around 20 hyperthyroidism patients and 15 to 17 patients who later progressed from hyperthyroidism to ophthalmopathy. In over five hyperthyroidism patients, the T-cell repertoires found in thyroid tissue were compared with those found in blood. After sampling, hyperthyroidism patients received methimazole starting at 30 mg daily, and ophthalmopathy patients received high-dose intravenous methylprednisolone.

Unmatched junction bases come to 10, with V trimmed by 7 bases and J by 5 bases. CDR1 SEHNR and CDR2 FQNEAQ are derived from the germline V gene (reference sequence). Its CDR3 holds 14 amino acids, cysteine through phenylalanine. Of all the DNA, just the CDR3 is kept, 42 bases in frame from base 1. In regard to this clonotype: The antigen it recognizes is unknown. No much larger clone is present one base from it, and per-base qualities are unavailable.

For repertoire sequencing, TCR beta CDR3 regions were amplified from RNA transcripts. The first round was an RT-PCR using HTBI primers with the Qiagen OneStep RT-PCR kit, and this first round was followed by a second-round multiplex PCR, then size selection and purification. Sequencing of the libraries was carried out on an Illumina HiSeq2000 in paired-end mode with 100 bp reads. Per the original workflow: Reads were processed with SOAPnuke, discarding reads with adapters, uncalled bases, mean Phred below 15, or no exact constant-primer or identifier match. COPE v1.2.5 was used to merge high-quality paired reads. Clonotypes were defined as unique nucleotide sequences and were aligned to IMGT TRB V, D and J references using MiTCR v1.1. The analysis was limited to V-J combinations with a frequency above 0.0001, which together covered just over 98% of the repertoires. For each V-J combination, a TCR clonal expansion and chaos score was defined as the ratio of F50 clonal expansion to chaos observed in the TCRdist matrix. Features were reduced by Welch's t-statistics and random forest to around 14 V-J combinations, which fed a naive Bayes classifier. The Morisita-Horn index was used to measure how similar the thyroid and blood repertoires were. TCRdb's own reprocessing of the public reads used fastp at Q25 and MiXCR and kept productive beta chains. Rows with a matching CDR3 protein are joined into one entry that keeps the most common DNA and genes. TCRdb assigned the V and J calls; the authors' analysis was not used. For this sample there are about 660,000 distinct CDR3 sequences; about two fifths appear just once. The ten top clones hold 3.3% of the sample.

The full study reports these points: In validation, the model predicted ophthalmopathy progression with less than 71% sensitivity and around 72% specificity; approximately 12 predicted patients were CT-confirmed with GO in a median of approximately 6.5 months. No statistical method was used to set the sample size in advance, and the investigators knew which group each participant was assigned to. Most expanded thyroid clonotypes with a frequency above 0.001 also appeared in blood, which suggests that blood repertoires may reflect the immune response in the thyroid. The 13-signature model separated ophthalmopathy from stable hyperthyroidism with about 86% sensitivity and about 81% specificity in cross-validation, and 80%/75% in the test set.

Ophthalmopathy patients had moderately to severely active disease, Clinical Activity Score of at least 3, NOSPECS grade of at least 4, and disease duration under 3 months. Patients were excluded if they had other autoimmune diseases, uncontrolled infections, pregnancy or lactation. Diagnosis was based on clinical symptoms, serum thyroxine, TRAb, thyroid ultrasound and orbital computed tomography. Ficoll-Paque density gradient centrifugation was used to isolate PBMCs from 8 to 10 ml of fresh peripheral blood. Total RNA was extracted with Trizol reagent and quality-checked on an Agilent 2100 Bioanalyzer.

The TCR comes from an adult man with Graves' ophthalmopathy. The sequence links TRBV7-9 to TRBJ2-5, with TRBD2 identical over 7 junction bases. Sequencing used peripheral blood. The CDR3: CASTPTSRGETQYF. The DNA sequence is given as TGTGCCAGCACCCCGACTAGCCGGGGGGAGACCCAGTACTTC.